This T cell receptor beta chain was sequenced in a study of CD39 and CD103 CD8 tumor-infiltrating T cells. Only in-frame clones appear in the TCRdb table, and some are missing; sequencing was by immunoSEQ multiplex PCR. The sample shows about 2,400 clones, 70% to 85% of them seen only once. This receptor was taken from a human donor with head and neck squamous cell carcinoma. The specimen sequenced was CD39- CD103- CD8+ T cells sorted from the tumor. Subset given: CD103-CD39- double-negative CD45RA- CD8 T cells.

CDR3 DNA: TGCGCCAGCAGCCTTGGGGGGGGAAAACTGTTTTTT. Its protein is CASSLGGGKLFF. This sequence joins TRBV4-1 and TRBJ1-4; a weak D match, TRBD1 (5 bases). CDR3 length equals 12 residues. In germline, CDR1 is MGHRA, CDR2 YSYEKL. Deletions cut 4 bases from V and 10 bases from J, with 10 bases between.